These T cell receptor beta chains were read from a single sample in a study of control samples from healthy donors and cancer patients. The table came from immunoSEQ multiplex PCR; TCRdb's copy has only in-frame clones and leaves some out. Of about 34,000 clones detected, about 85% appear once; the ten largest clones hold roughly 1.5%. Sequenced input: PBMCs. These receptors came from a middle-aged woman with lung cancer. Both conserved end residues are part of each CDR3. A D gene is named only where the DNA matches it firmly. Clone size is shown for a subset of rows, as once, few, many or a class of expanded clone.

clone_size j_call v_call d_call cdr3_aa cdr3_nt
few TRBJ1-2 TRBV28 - CASSLIRSHGYTF TGTGCCAGCAGTTTAATCAGATCGCATGGCTACACCTTC
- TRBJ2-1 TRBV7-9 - CASSPRTAQHEQFF TGTGCCAGCAGCCCGCGGACCGCCCAGCATGAGCAGTTCTTC
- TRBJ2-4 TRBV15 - CATWHSQLAKNIQYF TGTGCCACCTGGCACAGTCAATTAGCCAAAAACATTCAGTACTTC
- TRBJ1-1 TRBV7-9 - CASRPDLLREGNTEAFF TGTGCCAGCAGACCAGATCTTCTGAGGGAGGGGAACACTGAAGCTTTCTTT
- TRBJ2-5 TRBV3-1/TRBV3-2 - CASSVRQEFAETQYF TGTGCCAGCAGCGTACGACAGGAGTTTGCGGAGACCCAGTACTTC
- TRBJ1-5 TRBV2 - CASSEGYDNQPQHF TGTGCCAGCAGTGAGGGGTACGACAATCAGCCCCAGCATTTT
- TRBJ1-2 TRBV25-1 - CASSSRDGTYGYTF TGTGCCAGCAGTAGCCGGGACGGAACCTATGGCTACACCTTC
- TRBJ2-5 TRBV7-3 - CASSLSVQETQYF TGTGCCAGCAGCTTAAGTGTTCAAGAGACCCAGTACTTC
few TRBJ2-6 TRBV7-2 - CASSLGQSSGANVLTF TGTGCCAGCAGCTTAGGACAGAGCTCTGGGGCCAACGTCCTGACTTTC
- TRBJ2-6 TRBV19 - CASSMQVLSGANVLTF TGTGCCAGTAGTATGCAGGTTCTCTCTGGGGCCAACGTCCTGACTTTC
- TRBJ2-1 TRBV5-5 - CASSLIGARDEQFF TGTGCCAGCAGCTTAATAGGGGCCCGAGATGAGCAGTTCTTC
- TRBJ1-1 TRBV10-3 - CAISERGLDLNTEAFF TGTGCCATCAGTGAGAGGGGTTTGGACTTGAACACTGAAGCTTTCTTT
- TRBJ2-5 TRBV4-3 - CASSQEWLAETQYF TGCGCCAGCAGCCAAGAATGGCTAGCGGAGACCCAGTACTTC
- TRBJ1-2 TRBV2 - CASSPLTWNYGYTF TGTGCCAGCAGTCCACTGACTTGGAACTATGGCTACACCTTC
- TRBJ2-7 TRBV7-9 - CASSEGSGSIYEQYF TGTGCCAGCAGCGAGGGGTCGGGATCTATCTACGAGCAGTACTTC
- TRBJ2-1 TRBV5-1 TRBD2 CASSSAGLAENEQFF TGCGCCAGCAGCTCGGCGGGACTAGCGGAAAATGAGCAGTTCTTC
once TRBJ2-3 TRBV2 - CASFYRSDTQYF TGTGCCAGCTTTTACAGGTCAGATACGCAGTATTTT
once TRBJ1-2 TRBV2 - CASSVIKDSPYGYTF TGTGCCAGCAGTGTAATAAAGGACAGCCCCTATGGCTACACCTTC
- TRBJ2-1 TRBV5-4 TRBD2 CASSLQTSGGREQFF TGTGCCAGCAGCCTCCAGACTAGCGGGGGGCGAGAGCAGTTCTTC